The sequence of this T cell receptor beta chain was determined in a study of metastatic and nonmetastatic thyroid tumors. Study-level background: Where malignant and benign thyroid patients were concerned, repertoires were compared across blood and tumor or nodule tissue.

Each patient went into thyroid surgery without having received any treatment. The authors' processing: Differences in CDR3 between clinicopathological groups were drawn on to build a classifier intended to discriminate distant-metastatic papillary thyroid cancer patients. TCRdb reanalyzed the PCR reads via MiXCR. The V and J calls were not made by the authors but by TCRdb's processing. Of roughly 55,000 clones in the sample, roughly 17% were seen once. V was cut by 6 bases and J by 7 bases, with 18 bases left in between. This CDR3 has 15 amino acids. This clone was recorded at least ten times. Source material: blood. The TCR sequence derives from a male donor with papillary thyroid cancer or a benign thyroid nodule (not recorded which). Some clones in this sample may be carry-over from other donors' samples. V is TRBV12-3 or TRBV12-4 and J is TRBJ1-4; a weak D match, TRBD1 (6 bases). CDR3 region: CASRGRSEGGEKLFF. The CDR3 coding sequence is TGTGCCAGCAGGGGGAGGTCAGAAGGGGGTGAAAAACTGTTTTTT.